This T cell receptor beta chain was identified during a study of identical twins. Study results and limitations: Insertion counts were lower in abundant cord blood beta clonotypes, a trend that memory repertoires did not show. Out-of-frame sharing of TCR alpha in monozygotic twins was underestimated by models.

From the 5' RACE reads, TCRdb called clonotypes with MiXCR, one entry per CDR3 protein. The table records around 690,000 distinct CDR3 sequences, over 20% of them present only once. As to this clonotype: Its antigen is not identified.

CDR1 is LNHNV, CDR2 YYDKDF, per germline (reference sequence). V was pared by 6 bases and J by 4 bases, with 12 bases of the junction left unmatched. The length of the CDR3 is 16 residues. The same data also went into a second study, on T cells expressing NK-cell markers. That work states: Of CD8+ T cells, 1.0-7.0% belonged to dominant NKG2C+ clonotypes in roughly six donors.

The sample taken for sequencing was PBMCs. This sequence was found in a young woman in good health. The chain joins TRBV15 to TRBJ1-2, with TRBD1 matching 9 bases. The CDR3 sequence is CATRSTGGGGGYGYTF. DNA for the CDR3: TGTGCCACCAGAAGCACAGGGGGCGGAGGTGGCTATGGCTACACCTTC. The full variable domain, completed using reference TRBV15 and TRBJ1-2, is DAMVIQNPRYQVTQFGKPVTLSCSQTLNHNVMYWYQQKSSQAPKLLFHYYDKDFNNEADTPDNFQSRRPNTSFCFLDIRSPGLGDTAMYLCATRSTGGGGGYGYTFGSGTRLTVV.